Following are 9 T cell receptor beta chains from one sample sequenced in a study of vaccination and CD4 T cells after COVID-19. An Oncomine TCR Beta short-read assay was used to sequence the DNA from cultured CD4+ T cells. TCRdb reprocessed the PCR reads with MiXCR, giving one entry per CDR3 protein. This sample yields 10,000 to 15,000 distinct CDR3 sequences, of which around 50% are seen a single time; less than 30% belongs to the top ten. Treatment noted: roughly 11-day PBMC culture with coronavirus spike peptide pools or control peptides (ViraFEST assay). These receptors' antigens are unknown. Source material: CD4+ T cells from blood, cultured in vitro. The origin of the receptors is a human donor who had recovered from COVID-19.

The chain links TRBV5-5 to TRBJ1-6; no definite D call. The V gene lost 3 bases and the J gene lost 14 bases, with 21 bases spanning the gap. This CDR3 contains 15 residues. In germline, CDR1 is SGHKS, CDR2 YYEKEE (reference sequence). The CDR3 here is CASSSLPGVSGTLHF. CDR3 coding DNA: TGTGCCAGCAGCTCGCTTCCGGGAGTCTCGGGGACCCTCCACTTT.

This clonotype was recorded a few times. The CDR3 sequence: CSAHRTGASPLHF. The CDR3 DNA follows: TGCAGTGCTCACCGGACAGGGGCTTCACCCCTCCACTTT. V is TRBV20-1 and J is TRBJ1-6, with 9 bases lining up with TRBD1. The V and J ends lost 5 bases and 9 bases, in that order; junction bases with no gene match: 5. The CDR3 runs 13 residues. Germline CDR1 DFQATT, CDR2 SNEGSKA (reference sequence).

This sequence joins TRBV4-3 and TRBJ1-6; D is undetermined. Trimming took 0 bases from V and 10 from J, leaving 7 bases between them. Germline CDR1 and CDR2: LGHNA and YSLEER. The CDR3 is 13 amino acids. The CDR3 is CASSQESRSPLHF. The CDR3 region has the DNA TGCGCCAGCAGCCAAGAGAGTCGGTCACCCCTCCACTTT.

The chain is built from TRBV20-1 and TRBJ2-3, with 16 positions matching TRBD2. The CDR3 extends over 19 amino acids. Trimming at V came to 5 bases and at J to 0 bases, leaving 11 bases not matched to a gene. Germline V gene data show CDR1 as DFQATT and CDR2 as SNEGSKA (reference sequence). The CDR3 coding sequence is TGCAGTGCTGAGACTAGGGGACTAGCGGGAGGGCGTAGCACAGATACGCAGTATTTT. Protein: CSAETRGLAGGRSTDTQYF.

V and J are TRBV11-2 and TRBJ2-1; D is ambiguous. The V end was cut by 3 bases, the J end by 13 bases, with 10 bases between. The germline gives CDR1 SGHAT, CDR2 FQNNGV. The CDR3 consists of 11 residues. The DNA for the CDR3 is TGTGCCAGCAGCTTTTCCGGACGACAGTTCTTC. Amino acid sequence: CASSFSGRQFF.

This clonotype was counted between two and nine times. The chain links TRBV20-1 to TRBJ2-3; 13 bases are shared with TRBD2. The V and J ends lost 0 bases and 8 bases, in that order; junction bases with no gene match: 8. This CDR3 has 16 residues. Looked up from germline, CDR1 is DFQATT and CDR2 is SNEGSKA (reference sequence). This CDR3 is CSARDVTSGGRGTQYF. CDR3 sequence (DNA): TGCAGTGCTAGAGATGTGACTAGCGGGGGGAGAGGTACGCAGTATTTT.

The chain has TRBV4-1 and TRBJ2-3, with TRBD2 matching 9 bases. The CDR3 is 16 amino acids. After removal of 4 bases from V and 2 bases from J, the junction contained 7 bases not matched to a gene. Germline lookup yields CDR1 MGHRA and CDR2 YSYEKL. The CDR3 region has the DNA TGCGCCAGCAGCCCCACCCTAGCGGGATACACAGATACGCAGTATTTT. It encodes CASSPTLAGYTDTQYF.

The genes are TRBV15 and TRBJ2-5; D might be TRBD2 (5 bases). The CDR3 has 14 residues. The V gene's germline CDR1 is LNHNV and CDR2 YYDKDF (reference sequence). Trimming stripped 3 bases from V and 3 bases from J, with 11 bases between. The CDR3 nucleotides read TGTGCCACCAGCAGCCCCCTGAGGGAAGAGACCCAGTACTTC. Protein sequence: CATSSPLREETQYF.

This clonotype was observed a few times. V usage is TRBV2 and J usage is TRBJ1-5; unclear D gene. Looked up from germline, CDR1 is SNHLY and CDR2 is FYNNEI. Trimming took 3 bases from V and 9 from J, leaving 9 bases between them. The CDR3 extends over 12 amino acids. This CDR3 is CASSDSRLPQHF. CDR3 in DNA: TGTGCCAGCAGTGACAGCCGATTGCCCCAGCATTTT.